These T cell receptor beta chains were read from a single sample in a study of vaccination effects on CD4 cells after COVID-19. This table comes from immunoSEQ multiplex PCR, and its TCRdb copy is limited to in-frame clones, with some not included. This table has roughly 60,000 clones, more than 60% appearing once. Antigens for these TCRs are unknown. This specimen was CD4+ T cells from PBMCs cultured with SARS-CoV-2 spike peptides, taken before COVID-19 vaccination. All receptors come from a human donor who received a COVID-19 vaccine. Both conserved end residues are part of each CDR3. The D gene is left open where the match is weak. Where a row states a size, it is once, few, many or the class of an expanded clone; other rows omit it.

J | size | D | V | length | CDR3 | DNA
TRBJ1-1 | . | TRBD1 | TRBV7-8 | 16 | CASSMRTGGANTEAFF | TGTGCCAGCAGCATGCGGACAGGGGGCGCGAACACTGAAGCTTTCTTT
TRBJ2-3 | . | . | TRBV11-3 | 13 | CASSLDRVATQYF | TGTGCCAGCAGCTTAGATCGAGTGGCCACGCAGTATTTT
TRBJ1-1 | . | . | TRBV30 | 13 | CAWSRRMNTEAFF | TGTGCCTGGAGTCGGCGGATGAACACTGAAGCTTTCTTT
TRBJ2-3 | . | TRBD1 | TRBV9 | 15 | CASTRGDRSTDTQYF | TGTGCCAGCACTCGAGGGGACAGAAGCACAGATACGCAGTATTTT
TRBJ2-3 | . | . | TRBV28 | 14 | CASSPRRAYDTQYF | TGTGCCAGCAGTCCCCGGAGGGCGTATGATACGCAGTATTTT
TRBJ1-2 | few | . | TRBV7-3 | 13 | CASSQGEGWGYTF | TGTGCCAGCAGCCAGGGCGAGGGGTGGGGCTACACCTTC
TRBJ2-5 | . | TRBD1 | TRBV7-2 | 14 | CASSLRGREETQYF | TGTGCCAGCAGCTTAAGGGGGCGGGAAGAGACCCAGTACTTC
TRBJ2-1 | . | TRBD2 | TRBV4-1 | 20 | CASSQLGGLAALSSYNEQFF | TGCGCCAGCAGCCAGCTGGGGGGACTAGCGGCCTTAAGCTCCTACAATGAGCAGTTCTTC
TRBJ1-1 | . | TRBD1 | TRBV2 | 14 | CASRSTGVRTEAFF | TGTGCCAGCAGGTCAACAGGGGTCCGGACTGAAGCTTTCTTT
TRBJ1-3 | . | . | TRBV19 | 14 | CASSARNSGNTIYF | TGTGCCAGTAGTGCTCGGAACTCTGGAAACACCATATATTTT
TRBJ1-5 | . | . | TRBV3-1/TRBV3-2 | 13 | CASSQGGNQPQHF | TGTGCCAGCAGCCAAGGGGGCAATCAGCCCCAGCATTTT
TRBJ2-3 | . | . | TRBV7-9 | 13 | CASSLGTSDTQYF | TGTGCCAGCAGCTTAGGTACGTCAGATACGCAGTATTTT
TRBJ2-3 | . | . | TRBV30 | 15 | CAWVNRERSTDTQYF | TGTGCCTGGGTTAACAGGGAACGTTCCACAGATACGCAGTATTTT
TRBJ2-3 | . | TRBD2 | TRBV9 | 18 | CASSVVGTSGGAPDTQYF | TGTGCCAGCAGCGTAGTCGGGACTAGCGGGGGGGCGCCAGATACGCAGTATTTT
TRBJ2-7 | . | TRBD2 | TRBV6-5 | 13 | CASTQSLAGEQYF | TGTGCCAGCACCCAGTCACTAGCGGGCGAGCAGTACTTC
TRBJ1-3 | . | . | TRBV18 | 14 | CASSPESRGNTIYF | TGTGCCAGCTCACCGGAGTCGAGGGGGAACACCATATATTTT
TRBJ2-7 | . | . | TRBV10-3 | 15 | CAISDRTVGPNEQYF | TGTGCCATCAGTGATCGGACGGTAGGGCCCAATGAGCAGTACTTC
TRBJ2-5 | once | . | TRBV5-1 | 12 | CASSIGEETQYF | TGCGCCAGCAGCATAGGGGAAGAGACCCAGTACTTC
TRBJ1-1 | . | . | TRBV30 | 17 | CAWSVGRTSGMNTEAFF | TGTGCCTGGAGTGTGGGCAGGACTAGTGGGATGAACACTGAAGCTTTCTTT
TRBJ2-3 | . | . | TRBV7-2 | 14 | CASSFVRGTDTQYF | TGTGCCAGCAGCTTCGTTAGGGGCACAGATACGCAGTATTTT
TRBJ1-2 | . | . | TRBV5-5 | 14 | CASSLWGGNYGYTF | TGTGCCAGCAGCCTGTGGGGAGGTAACTATGGCTACACCTTC
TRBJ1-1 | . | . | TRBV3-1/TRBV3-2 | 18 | CASSRSSAGVTVNTEAFF | TGTGCCAGCAGCCGGAGTTCGGCAGGGGTTACTGTGAACACTGAAGCTTTCTTT
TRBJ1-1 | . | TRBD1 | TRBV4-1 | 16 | CASSQPLRDRNTEAFF | TGCGCCAGCAGCCAACCCTTGAGGGACAGGAACACTGAAGCTTTCTTT
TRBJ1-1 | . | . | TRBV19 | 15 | CASSIGRSGRTEAFF | TGTGCCAGTAGTATAGGAAGGTCGGGTAGGACTGAAGCTTTCTTT
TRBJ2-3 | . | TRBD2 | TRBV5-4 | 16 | CASSLKLAGNTDTQYF | TGTGCCAGCAGCTTGAAACTAGCGGGGAACACAGATACGCAGTATTTT
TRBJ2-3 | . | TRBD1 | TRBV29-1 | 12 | CSVYRGADTQYF | TGCAGCGTCTACAGGGGTGCAGATACGCAGTATTTT
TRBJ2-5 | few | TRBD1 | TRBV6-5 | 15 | CASSRDGQGYGTQYF | TGTGCCAGCAGCCGCGACGGACAGGGGTATGGGACCCAGTACTTC
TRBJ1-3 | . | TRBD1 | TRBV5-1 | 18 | CASSLVDGARGPGNTIYF | TGCGCCAGCAGCTTGGTAGACGGGGCCAGGGGGCCTGGAAACACCATATATTTT
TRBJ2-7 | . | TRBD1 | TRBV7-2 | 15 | CASSSWTGGDYEQYF | TGTGCCAGCAGCTCCTGGACAGGGGGCGACTACGAGCAGTACTTC
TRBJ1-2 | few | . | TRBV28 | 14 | CASSSLDSNYGYTF | TGTGCCAGCAGTTCCCTTGACTCTAACTATGGCTACACCTTC
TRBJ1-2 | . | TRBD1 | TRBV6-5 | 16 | CASSYGNGQGRYGYTF | TGTGCCAGCAGTTACGGAAACGGACAGGGCCGCTATGGCTACACCTTC
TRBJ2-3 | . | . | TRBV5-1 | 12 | CASTPGTDTQYF | TGCGCCAGCACCCCAGGCACAGATACGCAGTATTTT
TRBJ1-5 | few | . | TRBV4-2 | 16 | CASSQELGRRYQPQHF | TGTGCCAGCAGCCAAGAACTGGGGCGCAGGTACCAGCCCCAGCATTTT
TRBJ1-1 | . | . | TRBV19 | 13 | CASSPGVNTEAFF | TGTGCCAGTAGTCCTGGGGTGAACACTGAAGCTTTCTTT
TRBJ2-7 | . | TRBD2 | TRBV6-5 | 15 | CASSYSRGGSYEQYF | TGTGCCAGCAGTTACTCTCGGGGGGGCTCCTACGAGCAGTACTTC
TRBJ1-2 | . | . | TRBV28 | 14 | CASSLPRGASGYTF | TGTGCCAGCAGTTTACCCCGAGGGGCCAGTGGCTACACCTTC
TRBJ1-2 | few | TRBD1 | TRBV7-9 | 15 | CASSPPGTGQNGYTF | TGTGCCAGCAGCCCACCCGGGACAGGGCAGAATGGCTACACCTTC